This record concerns one TCR beta chain sequence. This sample stems from a study of blood T cells in healthy people across ages. V shed 2 bases and J shed 9 bases, with 11 bases lying between them. CDR3 length: 12 amino acids. The germline CDR1 and CDR2 sequences are SGHDT and YYEEEE. The use of a sample-barcoded 5' primer and a J-beta primer mix characterized a second PCR of 7 to 11 cycles. Template switching added a 12-random-nucleotide identifier to every cDNA molecule. Every sample returned 2.5 million or more CDR3-containing paired-end reads. From the 5' RACE reads, TCRdb called clonotypes with MiXCR, one entry per CDR3 protein. Among roughly 800,000 distinct CDR3 sequences listed, roughly 60% were seen once.

This TCR came from a man aged 30 to 45 in good health. Sequenced material: blood. V and J are TRBV5-6 and TRBJ2-5; a possible D gene is TRBD1 (5 bases). The CDR3 reads CASSLWGCSQYF. In DNA, the CDR3 is TGTGCCAGCAGCTTATGGGGCTGTTCCCAGTACTTC.